This entry concerns a single TCR beta chain. This clone was recorded many times. The specificity of this receptor is unknown. Base qualities are missing; no much larger clone stands one base away. Each donor gave one peripheral blood draw, approximately 0.11 L on average, collected into heparinised tubes. A BD FACSAria II was used to sort naive, central memory, regulatory and stem cell-like memory CD4+ T cells with a panel that included CD45RO, CCR7, CD25, CD127, CD95 and CD27. Every sorted population had a purity above 98%. PBMCs were isolated right away by Lymphoprep density gradient centrifugation and were stained directly, without culture. So that batch effects would be minimized, each experiment stained and sorted samples in pairs, pairing one healthy donor with one patient. All of the isolated RNA was reverse transcribed with the High Capacity cDNA Reverse Transcription Kit, so expressed TCRB transcripts were sequenced. Naive, central memory and regulatory T cell samples underwent deep immunoSEQ sequencing, averaging about 3.3 million total reads per sample. After sorted cells were lysed in RLT buffer, RNA was extracted with DNase-treated RNeasy Micro or Mini kits, with the choice depending on cell number. Each cell subset was processed on its own to prevent cross-contamination, while patient and healthy donor samples were processed together. The immunoSEQ multiplex PCR was used to amplify TCRB sequences from cDNA, yielding 87-bp fragments that span the CDR3 region. Sequencing of the amplicons was done on the Illumina HiSeq platform. On the study's bioinformatics: Synthetic template baselines were used to correct PCR bias computationally, reads within Hamming distance 2 were collapsed, and singletons that could not be merged were discarded. By aligning reads against IMGT, V, D and J genes, CDR3 length, and insertions or deletions at six rearrangement sites were assigned. Clonotype counts were normalized to sorted cell number within each subset before computing true diversity and Gini coefficients with the tcR R package. The overlap coefficient, calculated on TCRB nucleotide sequences, was used to measure repertoire sharing. The clones in this table, taken by TCRdb from immuneACCESS, are in-frame only. Not every clone is retained; where verified, under half of the shortfall comes from an unresolved V gene, and the cause of the rest is unknown. V, J and clone size were drawn from that table, and D and trimming were deduced from the DNA. The sample data list about 140,000 clones, and around 7% of these were observed just once. Clones ranked in the top ten supply more than 1.1% of the sample.

The data were taken from a study of beta chain features in type 1 diabetes (dated by TCRdb to 2016 to 2019). As for the study more broadly: No differences in mean age, gender distribution, total cell number or subset yield were found between patients and healthy donors. A total of 100 million to 110 million sorted cells were examined across all samples, and a strong correlation was observed between cell number per subset and RNA yield. In the study, TCRB repertoires of sorted circulating CD4+ T cell subsets from recently diagnosed type 1 diabetes patients were compared with those of matched healthy donors. Regulatory and stem cell-like memory subsets were obtained from only 8 patients and roughly 8 healthy donors, while naive and central memory subsets were obtained from all 30 or so donors. What the work shows at the level of the full study, not this receptor alone: At VDJ recombination sites, type 1 diabetes patients had fewer insertions and more deleted nucleotides, which implies abnormalities in thymic rearrangement. Because cDNA was sequenced instead of genomic DNA, highly expressing activated cells could be over-represented, though the groups showed no difference in activation or CD3 levels. The naive, central memory and regulatory TCRB repertoires appeared to resemble one another more closely among patients than among healthy donors. In all four CD4+ subsets, TCRB CDR3 length was moderately but significantly shorter in type 1 diabetes patients. Because the HLA sub-analyses included only small numbers of individuals, any influence of HLA type on TCRB rearrangement was left unresolved. Shorter templates might have been favored by PCR, but patient and control samples were amplified and corrected together, so both groups would have been affected equally by any skew.

V has 3 bases trimmed and J has 5 bases trimmed; junction bases matching no gene number 9. The germline V gene (reference sequence) gives CDR1 as GTSNPN and CDR2 as SVGIG. Reading from cysteine to phenylalanine, the CDR3 counts 14 amino acids. The entry retains the CDR3 DNA only, 42 bases that are in frame from base 1. This TCR was sampled from a woman in her twenties or thirties in good health. Sequenced material: central memory CD4+ T cells from blood. The rearranged chain carries TRBV30 and TRBJ2-7, and 8 junction bases match TRBD2. Here the CDR3 is given as CAWRTMAGGHEQYF. The nucleotide sequence reads as follows: TGTGCCTGGAGAACTATGGCGGGAGGACACGAGCAGTACTTC.